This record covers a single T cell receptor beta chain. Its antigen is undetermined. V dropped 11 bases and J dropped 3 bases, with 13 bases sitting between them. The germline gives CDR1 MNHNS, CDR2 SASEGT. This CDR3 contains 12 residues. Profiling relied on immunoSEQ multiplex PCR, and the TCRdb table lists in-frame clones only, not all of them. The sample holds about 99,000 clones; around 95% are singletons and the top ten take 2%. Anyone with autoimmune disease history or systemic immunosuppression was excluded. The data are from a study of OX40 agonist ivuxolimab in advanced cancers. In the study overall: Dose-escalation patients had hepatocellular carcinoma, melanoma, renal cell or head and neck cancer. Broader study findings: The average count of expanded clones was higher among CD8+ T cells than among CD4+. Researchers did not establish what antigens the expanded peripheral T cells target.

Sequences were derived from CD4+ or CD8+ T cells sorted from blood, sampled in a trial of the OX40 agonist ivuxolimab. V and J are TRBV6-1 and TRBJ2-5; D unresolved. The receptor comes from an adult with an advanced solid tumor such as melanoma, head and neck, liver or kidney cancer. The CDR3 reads CASLRVEETQYF. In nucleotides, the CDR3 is TGTGCCTCCCTTCGGGTTGAAGAGACCCAGTACTTC.